The following is a T cell receptor beta chain sequence with its context. Per the germline V gene, CDR1 is MNHEY and CDR2 is SVGAGI. The CDR3 extends over 14 amino acids. The ends were cut back, 2 bases at V and 2 bases at J, with 10 bases in the middle. Per the original data handling: The assay estimated nucleated cells by amplifying reference gene primers. The protocol was immunoSEQ multiplex PCR, while the TCRdb copy is restricted to in-frame clones and leaves out a portion. The V and J calls and clone size come from that table; D and trimming were worked out from the DNA. The table records about 220,000 clones, 85% of them present only once. This entry is derived from a study of blood T cell repertoires in COVID-19. Whole-study context: Researchers got acute and convalescent COVID-19 samples from the United States, Italy and Spain. PBMCs, B-cell-depleted T cells, or T cells were the source of the cDNA or gDNA that made up the material.

V usage is TRBV6-5 and J usage is TRBJ2-7; D might be TRBD1 (5 bases). This sequence originates from a woman aged 70-85 years with COVID-19, enrolled during active disease. The sequenced sample consisted of peripheral blood. In DNA form, the CDR3 reads TGTGCCAGCAGTTACAAGGGGCCAGCCTACGAGCAGTACTTC. Protein: CASSYKGPAYEQYF.